This T cell receptor beta chain appears in the sequencing data of a study of CD8 T cells in ankylosing spondylitis. Via MiXCR, TCRdb re-called the 5' RACE reads, giving one row per CDR3 protein. This table has a few hundred thousand distinct CDR3 sequences, 15% to 20% appearing once. The germline gives CDR1 DFQATT, CDR2 SNEGSKA (reference sequence). V shed 0 bases and J 1 base; nucleotides not matched to a gene: 0. The CDR3 is 15 residues long. The specimen was blood, either unsorted or a sorted T cell fraction (not recorded which). The clonotype originates from a male donor with ankylosing spondylitis or in good health (not recorded which). The gene calls are TRBV20-1 and TRBJ2-2; TRBD2 matches at 9 bases. CDR3 loop: CSARELAGNTGELFF. The CDR3 nucleotides read TGCAGTGCTAGAGAACTAGCGGGGAACACCGGGGAGCTGTTTTTT.